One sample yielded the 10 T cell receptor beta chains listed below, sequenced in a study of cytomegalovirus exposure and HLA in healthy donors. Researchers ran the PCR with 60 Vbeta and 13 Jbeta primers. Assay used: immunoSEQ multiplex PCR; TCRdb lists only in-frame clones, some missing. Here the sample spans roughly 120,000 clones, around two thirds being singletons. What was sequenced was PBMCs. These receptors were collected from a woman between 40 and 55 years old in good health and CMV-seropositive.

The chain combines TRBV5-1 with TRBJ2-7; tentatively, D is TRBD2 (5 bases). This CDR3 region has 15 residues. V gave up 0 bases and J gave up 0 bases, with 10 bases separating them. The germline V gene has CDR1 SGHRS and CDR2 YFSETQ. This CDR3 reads CASSLGLDFSYEQYF. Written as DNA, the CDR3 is TGCGCCAGCAGCTTGGGTTTGGACTTCTCCTACGAGCAGTACTTC.

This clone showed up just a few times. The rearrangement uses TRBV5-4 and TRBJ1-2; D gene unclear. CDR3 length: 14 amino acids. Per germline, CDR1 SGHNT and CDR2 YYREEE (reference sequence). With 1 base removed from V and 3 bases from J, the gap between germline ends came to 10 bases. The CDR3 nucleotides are TGTGCCAGCAGCTTGCCCCCTCCCTACTATGGCTACACCTTC. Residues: CASSLPPPYYGYTF.

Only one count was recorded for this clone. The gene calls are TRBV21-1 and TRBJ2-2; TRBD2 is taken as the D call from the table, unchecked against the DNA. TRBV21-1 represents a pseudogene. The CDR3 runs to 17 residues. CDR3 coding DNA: TGTGCCAGCAGCCAACACCTCGGCGGGAGTGACACCGGGGAGCTGTTTTTT. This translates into CASSQHLGGSDTGELFF.

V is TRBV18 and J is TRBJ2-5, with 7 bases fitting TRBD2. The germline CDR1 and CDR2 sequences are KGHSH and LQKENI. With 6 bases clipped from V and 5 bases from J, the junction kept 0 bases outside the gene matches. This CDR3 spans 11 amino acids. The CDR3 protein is CASSRGETQYF. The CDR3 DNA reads TGTGCCAGCTCGCGGGGGGAGACCCAGTACTTC. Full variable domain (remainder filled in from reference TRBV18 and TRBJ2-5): NAGVMQNPRHLVRRRGQEARLRCSPMKGHSHVYWYRQLPEEGLKFMVYLQKENIIDESGMPKERFSAEFPKEGPSILRIQQVVRGDSAAYFCASSRGETQYFGPGTRLLVL.

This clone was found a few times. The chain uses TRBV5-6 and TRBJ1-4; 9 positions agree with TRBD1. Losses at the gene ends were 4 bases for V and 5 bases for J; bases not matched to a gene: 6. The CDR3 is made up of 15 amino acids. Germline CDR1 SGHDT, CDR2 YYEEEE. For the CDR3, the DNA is TGTGCCAGCAGCCCCGGGACAGGGCAAAATGAAAAACTGTTTTTT. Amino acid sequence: CASSPGTGQNEKLFF.

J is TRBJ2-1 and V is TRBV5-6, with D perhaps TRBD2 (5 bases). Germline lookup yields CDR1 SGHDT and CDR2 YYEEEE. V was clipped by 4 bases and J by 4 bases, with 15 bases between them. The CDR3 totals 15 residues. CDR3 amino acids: CASSNIREPYNEQFF. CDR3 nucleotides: TGTGCCAGCAGCAATATTCGGGAACCATACAATGAGCAGTTCTTC.

CDR3 in amino acids: CASSSGLAGITDTQYF. The CDR3 coding sequence is TGTGCCAGCAGTTCCGGACTAGCGGGGATCACAGATACGCAGTATTTT. The rearrangement uses TRBV5-8 and TRBJ2-3, with 12 bases fitting TRBD2. This CDR3 comprises 16 residues. V shed 5 bases, J shed 2 bases, and the junction held 6 bases outside the gene matches. In germline, CDR1 is SGHTS, CDR2 YDEGEE.

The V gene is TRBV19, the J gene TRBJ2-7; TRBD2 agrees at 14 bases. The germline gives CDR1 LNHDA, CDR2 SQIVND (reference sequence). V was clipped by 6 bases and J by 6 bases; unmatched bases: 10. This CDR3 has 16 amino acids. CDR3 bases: TGTGCCAGTAGCCCCCGGGGACTAGCGGGAGAGGGCGAGCAGTACTTC. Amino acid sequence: CASSPRGLAGEGEQYF. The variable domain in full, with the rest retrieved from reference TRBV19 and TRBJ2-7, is DGGITQSPKYLFRKEGQNVTLSCEQNLNHDAMYWYRQDPGQGLRLIYYSQIVNDFQKGDIAEGYSVSREKKESFPLTVTSAQKNPTAFYLCASSPRGLAGEGEQYFGPGTRLTVT.

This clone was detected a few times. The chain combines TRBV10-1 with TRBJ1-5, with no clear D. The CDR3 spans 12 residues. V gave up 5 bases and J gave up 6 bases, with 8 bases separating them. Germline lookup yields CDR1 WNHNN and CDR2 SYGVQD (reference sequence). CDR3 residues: CASSIRGQPQHF. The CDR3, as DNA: TGCGCCAGCAGTATTCGGGGTCAGCCCCAGCATTTT.

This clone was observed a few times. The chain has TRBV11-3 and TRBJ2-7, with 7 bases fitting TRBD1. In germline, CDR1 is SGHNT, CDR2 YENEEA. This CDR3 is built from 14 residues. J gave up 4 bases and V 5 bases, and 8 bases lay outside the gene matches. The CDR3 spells CASSHGTENYEQYF. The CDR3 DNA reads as TGTGCCAGCAGCCACGGGACAGAGAATTACGAGCAGTACTTC.